Detailed here is one TCR beta chain. The data were obtained in a study of blood T cell repertoires in COVID-19. Study context: The United States, Italy and Spain were the sources of the acute and convalescent COVID-19 samples. The analysed material was cDNA or gDNA that came from T cells, B-cell-depleted T cells, or PBMCs.

Per the study methods: Estimated nucleated cell counts came from reference gene primer amplification. Data came from immunoSEQ multiplex PCR; TCRdb stores just in-frame clones and leaves some out. V and J calls and clone size are as listed in that table; D and trimming were resolved from the DNA. The data show around 63,000 clones, with around 80% seen just once and around 30% held by the top ten. The sequenced sample consisted of peripheral blood. The clonotype was recovered from a human donor in a cohort sampled during active COVID-19.

In DNA form, the CDR3 reads TGTGCCAGCAGTGGGGCGGGAGGAGATACGCAGTATTTT. Protein sequence: CASSGAGGDTQYF. V usage is TRBV11-3 and J usage is TRBJ2-3, with 8 nucleotides matching TRBD2. Trimming took 6 bases from V and 5 from J; bases not matched to a gene: 4. The CDR3 contains 13 residues. Germline assignment: CDR1 SGHNT and CDR2 YENEEA.